This TCR beta chain was identified in a study of graft-versus-host responses after intestinal transplantation. In the study overall: Following induction with anti-thymocyte globulin, all recipients were given tacrolimus and steroids for approximately 3 years.

Whole-study findings and limits: In patients with graft-donor T cell macrochimerism, allograft graft-versus-host to host-versus-graft clonal ratios were high. GvH clonotypes were identified within recipient marrow, with a subset emerging first in ileum or blood. Declining HvG levels early post-transplant were linked to peak circulating GvH clone levels.

This clone was seen a single time. Its antigen remains unknown. Data came from immunoSEQ multiplex PCR; TCRdb stores just in-frame clones and leaves some out. Altogether tens of thousands of clones are present, roughly 91% being singletons, with the ten largest covering roughly 0.1%. The sequencing here drew on unstimulated CD4+ T cells sorted from spleen or lymph node cells, taken before intestinal transplant. This sequence was found in a human donor who received an intestinal transplant.

The CDR3 DNA reads as TGTGCCAGCAGCTTAGAGGCAGGGGTAGGCTACACCTTC. Its translation is CASSLEAGVGYTF. The V gene is TRBV7-9, the J gene TRBJ1-2, with D maybe TRBD1 (6 bases). Germline assignment: CDR1 SEHNR and CDR2 FQNEAQ (reference sequence). Trimming pared 1 base from V and 8 bases from J, leaving 11 bases between. This CDR3 spans 13 amino acids.